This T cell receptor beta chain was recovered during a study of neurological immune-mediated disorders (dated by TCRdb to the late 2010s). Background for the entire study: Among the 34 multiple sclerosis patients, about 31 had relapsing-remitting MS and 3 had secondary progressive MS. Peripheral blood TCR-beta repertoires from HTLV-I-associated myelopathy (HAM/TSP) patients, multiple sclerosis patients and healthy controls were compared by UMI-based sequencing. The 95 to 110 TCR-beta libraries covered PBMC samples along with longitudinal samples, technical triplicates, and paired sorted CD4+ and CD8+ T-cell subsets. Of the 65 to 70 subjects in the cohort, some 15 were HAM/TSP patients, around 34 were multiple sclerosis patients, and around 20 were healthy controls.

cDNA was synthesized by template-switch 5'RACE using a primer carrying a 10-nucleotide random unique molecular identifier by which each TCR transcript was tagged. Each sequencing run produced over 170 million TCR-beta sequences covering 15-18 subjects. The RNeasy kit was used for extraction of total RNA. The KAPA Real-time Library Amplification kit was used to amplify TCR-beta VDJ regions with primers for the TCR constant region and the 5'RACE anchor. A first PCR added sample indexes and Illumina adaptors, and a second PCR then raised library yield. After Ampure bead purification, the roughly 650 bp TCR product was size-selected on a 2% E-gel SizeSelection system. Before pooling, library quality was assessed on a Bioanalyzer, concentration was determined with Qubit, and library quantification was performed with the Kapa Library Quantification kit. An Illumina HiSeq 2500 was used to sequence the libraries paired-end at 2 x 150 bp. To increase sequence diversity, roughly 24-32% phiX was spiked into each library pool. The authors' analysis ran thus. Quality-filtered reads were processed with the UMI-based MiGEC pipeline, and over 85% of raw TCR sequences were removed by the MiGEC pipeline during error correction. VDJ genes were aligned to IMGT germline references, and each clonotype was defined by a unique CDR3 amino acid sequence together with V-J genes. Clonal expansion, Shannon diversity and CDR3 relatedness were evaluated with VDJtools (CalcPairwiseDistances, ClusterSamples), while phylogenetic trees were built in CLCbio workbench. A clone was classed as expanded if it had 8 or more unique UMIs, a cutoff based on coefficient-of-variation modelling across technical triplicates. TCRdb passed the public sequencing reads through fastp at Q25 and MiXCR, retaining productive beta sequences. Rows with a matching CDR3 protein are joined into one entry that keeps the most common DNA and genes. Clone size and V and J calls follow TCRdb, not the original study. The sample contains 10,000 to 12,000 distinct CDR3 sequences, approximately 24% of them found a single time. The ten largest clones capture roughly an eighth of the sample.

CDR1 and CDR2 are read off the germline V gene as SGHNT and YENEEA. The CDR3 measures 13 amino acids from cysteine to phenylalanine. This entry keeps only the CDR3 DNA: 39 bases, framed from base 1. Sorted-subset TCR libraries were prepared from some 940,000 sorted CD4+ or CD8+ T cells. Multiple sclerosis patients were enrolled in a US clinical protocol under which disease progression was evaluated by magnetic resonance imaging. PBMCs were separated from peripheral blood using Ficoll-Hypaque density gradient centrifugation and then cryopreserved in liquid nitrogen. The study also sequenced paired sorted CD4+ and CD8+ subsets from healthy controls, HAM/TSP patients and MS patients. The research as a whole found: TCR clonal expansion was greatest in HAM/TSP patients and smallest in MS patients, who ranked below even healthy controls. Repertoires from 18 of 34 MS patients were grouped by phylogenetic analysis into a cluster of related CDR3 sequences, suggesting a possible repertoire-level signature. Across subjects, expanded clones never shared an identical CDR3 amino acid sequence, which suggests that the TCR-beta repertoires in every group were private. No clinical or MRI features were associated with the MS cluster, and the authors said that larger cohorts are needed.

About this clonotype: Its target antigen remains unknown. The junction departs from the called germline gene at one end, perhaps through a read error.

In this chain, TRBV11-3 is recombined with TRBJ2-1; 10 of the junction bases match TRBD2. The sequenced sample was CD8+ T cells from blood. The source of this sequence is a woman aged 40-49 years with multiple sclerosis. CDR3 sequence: CVSSLGLASEQFF. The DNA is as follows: TGTGTCAGCAGCCTGGGACTAGCGAGTGAGCAGTTCTTC.